One sample yielded the 4 T cell receptor beta chains listed below, sequenced in a study of T cell responses to AZD1222 COVID-19 vaccine. Profiled with immunoSEQ multiplex PCR; TCRdb holds only in-frame clones, not every one. The sample contains 100,000 to 150,000 clones, approximately 92% of which appear only once. This specimen was peripheral blood, taken on day 0 of AZD1222 vaccination. All receptors derive from an adult in good health.

This chain uses TRBV3-1 (or the pseudogene TRBV3-2) with TRBJ2-7; D uncertain. This CDR3 has 12 amino acids. In germline, CDR1 is LGHDT, CDR2 YNNKEL (reference sequence). V was pared by 4 bases and J by 0 bases, with 4 bases between. Written as DNA, the CDR3 is TGTGCCAGCAGCCGGGACTCCTACGAGCAGTACTTC. Its translation: CASSRDSYEQYF.

The CDR3 reads CASSSVPGYEQYF. CDR3 DNA sequence: TGTGCCAGCTCGAGCGTCCCAGGGTACGAGCAGTACTTC. The chain combines TRBV9 with TRBJ2-7, with a weak D call TRBD1 (5 bases). CDR1 is SGDLS, CDR2 YYNGEE, per germline. CDR3 length: 13 amino acids. V shed 7 bases and J shed 4 bases, with 15 bases lying between them.

This chain joins TRBV5-4 and TRBJ2-1, with 7 bases matching TRBD2. V shed 0 bases and J 7 bases; nucleotides not matched to a gene: 10. This CDR3 spans 16 amino acids. CDR1 is SGHNT, CDR2 YYREEE, per germline (reference sequence). CDR3 loop: CASSLDRGGLRNEQFF. The CDR3, as DNA: TGTGCCAGCAGCTTGGATAGGGGAGGGCTTCGGAATGAGCAGTTCTTC.

V and J are TRBV10-3 and TRBJ2-7; TRBD1 is a possible D gene (5 bases). This CDR3 is 12 amino acids long. The germline V gene encodes CDR1 ENHRY and CDR2 SYGVKD. Trimming removed 8 bases at V and 2 bases at J, with 10 bases between. The CDR3 region is CAIGAPAYEQYF. CDR3 nucleotide sequence: TGTGCCATCGGGGCCCCAGCCTACGAGCAGTACTTC.